This TCR beta chain was sequenced in a study of cytomegalovirus exposure and HLA in healthy donors. The study's findings and limits: Reports state that TCR beta sequences accurately predicted most subjects' HLA-A and HLA-B alleles. Presence/absence analyses rested on an assumption that sequencing depth was roughly uniform across donors. Using a false discovery rate of 0.05, a later analysis showed that 15,000 to 20,000 TCR beta sequences were associated with HLA alleles. Cytomegalovirus association was assigned to approximately 160 TCR beta chains.

With 60 Vbeta and 13 Jbeta primers, the PCR was carried out. Assay used: immunoSEQ multiplex PCR; TCRdb lists only in-frame clones, some missing. The table includes 150,000 to 200,000 clones, 80% to 90% detected once. With V trimmed by 0 bases and J by 3 bases, 2 bases remained unmatched. The germline V gene has CDR1 MNHEY and CDR2 SMNVEV (reference sequence). CDR3 size: 15 residues. In regard to this clone: Its antigen is unidentified.

This TCR was recovered from a man aged 45 to 65 in good health and CMV-seropositive. J is TRBJ2-7 and V is TRBV27, with 10 bases matching TRBD1. The specimen was PBMCs. The DNA for the CDR3 is TGTGCCAGCAGTTTATCGGGACAGGGGAGCTACGAGCAGTACTTC. This codes for CASSLSGQGSYEQYF.